The sequence of this TCR beta chain was determined in a study of blood T cells in healthy people across ages. Primers used in a second PCR of roughly 6 to 12 cycles were a sample-barcoded 5' primer and a J-beta primer mix. MiXCR, applied by TCRdb to the 5' RACE reads, yields one record per CDR3 protein. The table includes 600,000 to 900,000 distinct CDR3 sequences, approximately 24% detected once. Losses at the gene ends were 7 bases for V and 3 bases for J; bases not matched to a gene: 9. Germline CDR1 MNHNS, CDR2 SASEGT. CDR3 size: 15 residues. Findings and limits, study-wide: In older individuals, TCR beta diversity per million T cells was lower, falling roughly linearly with age.

This clonotype has more than one count but fewer than ten. Its target is unknown. These data were likewise used in another study, on T cells of mothers and their children.

The sequence was obtained from a boy younger than 18 in good health. This rearrangement joins TRBV6-1 to TRBJ2-5, with 9 bases identical to TRBD1. Sequencing was done on a sample of blood. The CDR3 DNA follows: TGTGCCAGCACCCTGGACAGGGGAGGCGAAGAGACCCAGTACTTC. Protein product: CASTLDRGGEETQYF.